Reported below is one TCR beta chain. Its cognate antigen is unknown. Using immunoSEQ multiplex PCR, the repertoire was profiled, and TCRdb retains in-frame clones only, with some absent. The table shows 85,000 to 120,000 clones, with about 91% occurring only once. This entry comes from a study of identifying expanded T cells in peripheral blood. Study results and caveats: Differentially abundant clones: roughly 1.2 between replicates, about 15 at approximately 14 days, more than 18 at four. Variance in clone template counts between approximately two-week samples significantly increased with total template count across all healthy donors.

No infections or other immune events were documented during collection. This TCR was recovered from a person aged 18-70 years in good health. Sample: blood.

The DNA for the CDR3 is TGCGCCAGCAGTACCACTAGCGGGGGGACAGGGGAGCTGTTTTTT. Translation gives CASSTTSGGTGELFF. The chain uses TRBV23-1 and TRBJ2-2, with 12 bases matching TRBD2. TRBV23-1 has ORF status, its function being uncertain. The CDR3 consists of 15 residues. Germline trimming cut 5 bases from V and 8 bases from J; bases unmatched to any gene: 6.